The 15 T cell receptor beta chains listed next were all sequenced from one sample in a study of beta chain features in type 1 diabetes. Reverse transcribing all isolated RNA meant expressed TCRB transcripts were sequenced. Clones were sequenced by immunoSEQ multiplex PCR, and TCRdb holds only the in-frame ones, with some missing. The sample holds 500,000 to 700,000 clones; around 15% are singletons and the top ten take 0.07% to 0.095%. Input material: naive CD4+ T cells from blood. Receptors were obtained from a man younger than 30 in good health.

This clone appeared a few times. The chain links TRBV19 to TRBJ2-6; 8 nucleotides agree with TRBD2. The CDR3 sequence is 17 residues long. The V segment lost 5 bases and the J segment 0 bases; nucleotides outside the gene matches: 6. Germline CDR1 LNHDA, CDR2 SQIVND (reference sequence). CDR3 in DNA: TGTGCCAGTAGTCCCCCGGGAGGGGGCTCTGGGGCCAACGTCCTGACTTTC. As protein: CASSPPGGGSGANVLTF.

This rearrangement joins TRBV6-6 to TRBJ2-5, with D possibly matching TRBD1 (6 bases). V was shortened by 6 bases and J by 4 bases, with 12 bases between the two germline ends. The CDR3 length is 13 residues. Germline V lookup: CDR1 MNHNY, CDR2 SVGAGI (reference sequence). CDR3 bases: TGTGCCAGCAGGAAAACAGGGTCAGAGACCCAGTACTTC. It translates to CASRKTGSETQYF.

The J gene is TRBJ2-1, the V gene TRBV28; TRBD1 aligns across 7 bases. The CDR3 is 16 amino acids. CDR1 is MDHEN, CDR2 SYDVKM, per germline. The trim removed 5 bases at V and 3 bases at J, leaving 10 bases unmatched. The DNA for the CDR3 is TGTGCCAGCAGTCACCAAACCGGGACAGTCTACAATGAGCAGTTCTTC. Translation: CASSHQTGTVYNEQFF.

This chain uses TRBV7-2 with TRBJ2-7; the D is unclear. V was cut by 6 bases and J by 0 bases, with 12 bases left in between. Per germline, CDR1 SGHTA and CDR2 FQGNSA. The length of the CDR3 is 14 residues. CDR3 nucleotide sequence: TGTGCCAGCAGAATGGCACGGATCTCCTACGAGCAGTACTTC. It yields the protein CASRMARISYEQYF.

The chain links TRBV11-2 to TRBJ1-3; D is ambiguous. This CDR3 comprises 15 residues. Germline CDR1 reads SGHAT; CDR2 reads FQNNGV. The V gene lost 5 bases and the J gene lost 0 bases, with 11 bases spanning the gap. This CDR3 is CASSPRVSSGNTIYF. In DNA, the CDR3 is TGTGCCAGCAGCCCAAGAGTGAGCTCTGGAAACACCATATATTTT.

This clone was found a few times. The chain joins TRBV6-5 to TRBJ1-1, with D unclear. CDR3 length equals 14 residues. Germline CDR1 and CDR2: MNHEY and SVGAGI. V was cut by 0 bases and J by 3 bases, with 8 bases left in between. The CDR3, as DNA: TGTGCCAGCAGTTACTCTGTATGGGACACTGAAGCTTTCTTT. As protein: CASSYSVWDTEAFF.

This clone was seen a few times. The same CDR3 also results from other DNA sequences found in this sample. The rearrangement links TRBV7-9 to TRBJ2-3; 8 bases map to TRBD1. Germline lookup yields CDR1 SEHNR and CDR2 FQNEAQ (reference sequence). CDR3 size: 15 residues. With V trimmed by 4 bases and J by 1 base, 4 bases remained unmatched. The DNA of the CDR3 is TGTGCCAGCAGCTCCAGGGGGCAGCGCACAGATACGCAGTATTTT. Encoded protein: CASSSRGQRTDTQYF. The full variable domain, completed using reference TRBV7-9 and TRBJ2-3, is DTGVSQNPRHKITKRGQNVTFRCDPISEHNRLYWYRQTLGQGPEFLTYFQNEAQLEKSRLLSDRFSAERPKGSFSTLEIQRTEQGDSAMYLCASSSRGQRTDTQYFGPGTRLTVL.

The gene calls are TRBV5-4 and TRBJ2-7, with TRBD1 matching over 7 bases. CDR3 length equals 16 residues. V gave up 2 bases and J gave up 4 bases; unmatched junction bases: 12. CDR1 and CDR2 (germline): SGHNT, YYREEE (reference sequence). The CDR3 loop reads CASSFGSGTVSYEQYF. CDR3 in DNA: TGTGCCAGCAGCTTTGGATCAGGGACAGTTTCTTACGAGCAGTACTTC.

This clone was counted only a few times. The V and J genes are TRBV5-1 and TRBJ2-2, with unresolved D. The V gene lost 4 bases and the J gene lost 2 bases, with 12 bases spanning the gap. The CDR3 totals 15 residues. CDR1 and CDR2 (germline): SGHRS, YFSETQ. CDR3 coding DNA: TGCGCCAGCAGCCCCCCGACGGACAACACCGGGGAGCTGTTTTTT. Translated, it gives CASSPPTDNTGELFF.

The V call is TRBV6-1, the J call TRBJ2-3; possibly TRBD1 for D (6 bases). Trimming pared 8 bases from V and 0 bases from J, leaving 12 bases between. The CDR3 is 14 residues long. Looked up from germline, CDR1 is MNHNS and CDR2 is SASEGT. This CDR3 reads CASSGQPSTDTQYF. The CDR3 DNA reads TGTGCCAGCTCCGGACAGCCTAGCACAGATACGCAGTATTTT.

This clone was recorded a few times. CDR3 nucleotide sequence: TGTACCACAGGGGCGGGCGGCGGCTACACCTTC. It encodes CTTGAGGGYTF. J is TRBJ1-2 and V is TRBV28; TRBD1 matches at 7 bases. Germline CDR1 MDHEN, CDR2 SYDVKM. CDR3 length equals 11 residues.

The chain has TRBV5-4 and TRBJ2-5, with 8 positions matching TRBD1. TRBJ2-7 explains the end of the DNA better; the J call may be wrong. Germline V lookup: CDR1 SGHNT, CDR2 YYREEE (reference sequence). This CDR3 has 14 amino acids. The CDR3, as DNA: TGTGCCAGCAGACCCCGGACAGGGTCCTACGAGCAGTACTTC. This encodes CASRPRTGSYEQYF.

This clone has a handful of counts. The rearrangement links TRBV19 to TRBJ1-5; D is unresolved. CDR3 length: 12 residues. Germline CDR1 reads LNHDA; CDR2 reads SQIVND (reference sequence). V shed 2 bases and J shed 4 bases, with 3 bases lying between them. CDR3 residues: CASSIPNQPQHF. In nucleotides, the CDR3 is TGTGCCAGTAGTATACCGAATCAGCCCCAGCATTTT.

V gene TRBV29-1 combines with J gene TRBJ1-5; D is possibly TRBD1 (5 bases). The germline V and J ends were trimmed by 5 bases and 3 bases, with 14 bases remaining between them. CDR3 length equals 14 residues. Germline V gives CDR1 SQVTM, CDR2 ANQGSEA. The chain's CDR3 is CSVLDSGVNQPQHF. As DNA, the CDR3 is TGCAGCGTTCTGGACTCGGGGGTCAATCAGCCCCAGCATTTT.

There are a few counts of this clone. The chain links TRBV4-3 to TRBJ1-1; possible D gene TRBD1, 6 bases. Trimming left V 0 bases short and J 4 bases short, with 9 bases between. The CDR3 totals 14 residues. Germline V lookup: CDR1 LGHNA, CDR2 YSLEER. The CDR3 coding sequence is TGCGCCAGCAGCCAAGATTTACAGGGCACTGAAGCTTTCTTT. It codes for CASSQDLQGTEAFF.